The rows below give T cell receptor beta chains drawn from one sample of a study of blood T cells in healthy people across ages. TCRdb used MiXCR to reprocess the 5' RACE reads, holding one entry per CDR3 protein. The sample consists of some 1.8 million distinct CDR3 sequences, approximately 39% of them appearing once. Material for sequencing was blood. These receptors all stem from a human donor in good health. Both conserved end residues are part of each CDR3. Each record gives: clone size, J gene, D gene, V gene, CDR3 protein, CDR3 DNA. D genes are given only for firm matches. For some rows the clone size is stated as once, few or many, or as a class when expanded; others skip it.

>NA|TRBJ2-5|TRBD2|TRBV10-3
CAIGQAGGQETQYF
TGTGCCATCGGCCAGGCGGGGGGGCAAGAGACCCAGTACTTC
>NA|TRBJ2-6|TRBD2|TRBV20-1
CSARAGYSSGANVLTF
TGTAGTGCTAGAGCGGGGTACAGCTCTGGGGCCAACGTCCTGACTTTC
>few|TRBJ1-2|NA|TRBV7-2
CASSPAREEGYTF
TGTGCCAGCAGCCCTGCGAGGGAGGAGGGCTACACCTTC
>NA|TRBJ1-4|NA|TRBV3-1
CASQETFATNEKLFF
TGTGCCAGTCAAGAGACATTTGCAACTAATGAAAAACTGTTTTTT
>NA|TRBJ2-7|TRBD1|TRBV7-2
CASSFGRTGRGRGEQYF
TGTGCCAGCAGCTTCGGTCGGACAGGGAGAGGTCGGGGGGAGCAGTACTTC
>NA|TRBJ2-5|NA|TRBV20-1
CSARAGVGQETQYF
TGCAGTGCTAGAGCAGGGGTTGGACAAGAGACCCAGTACTTC
>NA|TRBJ1-1|NA|TRBV14
CASSPHRATEAFF
TGTGCCAGCAGCCCACACAGAGCCACTGAAGCTTTCTTT
>few|TRBJ2-2|TRBD2|TRBV5-8
CASSLGLAGDTGELFF
TGTGCCAGCAGCTTGGGCCTAGCGGGGGACACCGGGGAGCTGTTTTTT
>few|TRBJ1-4|NA|TRBV7-9
CASSDKRGFNEKLFF
TGTGCCAGCAGCGATAAACGAGGATTTAACGAAAAACTGTTTTTT
>NA|TRBJ2-2|TRBD1|TRBV24-1
CATSDPGTGPGELFF
TGCGCCACCAGTGACCCCGGGACAGGCCCCGGGGAGCTGTTTTTT
>NA|TRBJ2-7|NA|TRBV9
CASSVGPDNDYEQYF
TGTGCCAGCAGCGTAGGTCCGGACAATGACTACGAGCAGTACTTC
>NA|TRBJ1-5|NA|TRBV4-3
CASSQDDGVGQPQHF
TGCGCCAGCAGCCAAGATGACGGGGTTGGTCAGCCCCAGCATTTT
>NA|TRBJ2-7|TRBD1|TRBV11-2
CASSLQTGKSEQYF
TGTGCCAGCAGCTTACAGACAGGGAAAAGCGAGCAGTACTTC
>few|TRBJ2-7|NA|TRBV6-6
CASSRTKYEQYF
TGTGCCAGCAGTCGCACCAAATACGAGCAGTACTTC
>NA|TRBJ1-1|NA|TRBV5-5
CASSMTRGSLTEAFF
TGTGCCAGCAGCATGACCAGGGGCTCTTTGACTGAAGCTTTCTTT
>NA|TRBJ1-2|NA|TRBV6-1
CASRPPRDGEKVNYGYTF
TGTGCCAGCAGGCCTCCCCGGGACGGCGAGAAAGTTAACTATGGCTACACCTTC
>few|TRBJ1-2|TRBD1|TRBV6-5
CASSIGTGRYGYTF
TGTGCCAGCAGTATCGGGACAGGGCGGTATGGCTACACCTTC
>NA|TRBJ2-7|NA|TRBV10-3
CAISLTDGTGEQYF
TGTGCCATCAGTCTAACAGATGGAACAGGCGAGCAGTACTTC
>NA|TRBJ2-5|TRBD2|TRBV3-1
CASSGSGGQETQYF
TGTGCCAGCAGCGGGAGCGGGGGGCAAGAGACCCAGTACTTC
>NA|TRBJ1-4|NA|TRBV12-3/TRBV12-4
CASGGGGRQEKLFF
TGTGCCAGCGGGGGGGGAGGGCGTCAGGAAAAACTGTTTTTT
>few|TRBJ2-3|NA|TRBV29-1
CSADLAHTDTQYF
TGCAGCGCGGATCTAGCCCACACAGATACGCAGTATTTT
>NA|TRBJ2-1|TRBD1|TRBV15
CATSIGTGGSYNEQFF
TGTGCCACCAGCATCGGGACAGGCGGCTCCTACAATGAGCAGTTCTTC
>NA|TRBJ1-2|NA|TRBV7-9
CASSLAEGSCGYTF
TGTGCCAGCAGCTTAGCGGAGGGATCTTGCGGCTACACCTTC
>NA|TRBJ2-1|NA|TRBV2
CGGDKGGNEQFF
TGCGGGGGAGACAAGGGCGGAAATGAGCAGTTCTTC
>NA|TRBJ1-5|NA|TRBV5-1
CASSPWAGVNQPQHF
TGCGCCAGCAGCCCTTGGGCAGGGGTCAATCAGCCCCAGCATTTT
>NA|TRBJ2-2|NA|TRBV7-2
CASSLGEVTGELFF
TGTGCCAGCAGCTTAGGAGAGGTTACCGGGGAGCTGTTTTTT
>NA|TRBJ2-1|TRBD2|TRBV6-1
CASMASGGAGAYNEQFF
TGTGCCAGCATGGCTAGCGGGGGGGCCGGGGCCTACAATGAGCAGTTCTTC
>NA|TRBJ2-5|NA|TRBV7-2
CASTPFRVQETQYF
TGTGCCAGCACCCCCTTCAGGGTCCAAGAGACCCAGTACTTC
>NA|TRBJ1-5|NA|TRBV6-1
CASRLLGSSNQPQHF
TGTGCCAGCAGGCTCCTAGGGAGCAGCAATCAGCCCCAGCATTTT
>few|TRBJ2-3|NA|TRBV7-8
CASSTDSSSTDTQYF
TGTGCCAGCAGCACCGACAGCTCTAGCACAGATACGCAGTATTTT
>once|TRBJ1-2|TRBD1|TRBV7-2
CASSLALGTEYGYTF
TGTGCCAGCAGCTTAGCGCTTGGGACAGAGTATGGCTACACCTTC